This TCR beta chain was identified in a study of shared T cell receptors in the human thymus. Sequencing was performed with immunoSEQ multiplex PCR; in TCRdb, only in-frame clones are kept and a portion is missing. The sample holds 720,000 or so clones, around 85% seen once. Germline CDR1 reads MNHNS; CDR2 reads SASEGT. J gave up 6 bases and V 6 bases, and 8 bases lay outside the gene matches. This CDR3 contains 14 residues. These data were also reused for a study on human thymus T cells. That work states: Healthy Finnish infants having corrective surgery for congenital heart defects served as donors. The study used thymus tissue resected during corrective heart surgery.

The chain links TRBV6-1 to TRBJ2-7; the match to TRBD1 covers 10 bases. The clonotype originates from a girl in the first two years of life with a congenital heart defect. The material sequenced was thymocytes. The CDR3 reads CASRWTGGTPEQYF. As DNA, the CDR3 is TGTGCCAGCAGATGGACAGGGGGGACCCCCGAGCAGTACTTC.